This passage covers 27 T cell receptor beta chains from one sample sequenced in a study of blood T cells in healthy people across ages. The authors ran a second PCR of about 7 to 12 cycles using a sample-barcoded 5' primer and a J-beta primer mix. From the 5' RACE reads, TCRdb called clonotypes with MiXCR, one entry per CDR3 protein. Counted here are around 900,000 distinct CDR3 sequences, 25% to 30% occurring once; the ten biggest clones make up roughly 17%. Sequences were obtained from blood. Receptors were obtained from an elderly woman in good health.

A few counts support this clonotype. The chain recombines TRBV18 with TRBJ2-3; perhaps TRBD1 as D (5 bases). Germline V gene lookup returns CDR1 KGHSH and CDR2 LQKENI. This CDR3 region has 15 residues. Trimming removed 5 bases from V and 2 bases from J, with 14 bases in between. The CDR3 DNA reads TGTGCCAGCTCAACCCGACAGAGAAACACAGATACGCAGTATTTT. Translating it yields CASSTRQRNTDTQYF.

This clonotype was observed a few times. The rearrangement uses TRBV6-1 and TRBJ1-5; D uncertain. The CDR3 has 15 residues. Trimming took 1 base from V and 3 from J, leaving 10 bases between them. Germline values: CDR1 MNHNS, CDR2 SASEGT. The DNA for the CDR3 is TGTGCCAGCAGTGAAGTTGGCGGTTACAATCAGCCCCAGCATTTT. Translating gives CASSEVGGYNQPQHF.

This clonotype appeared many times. This CDR3 reads CASTLVWGQNNEQFF. The CDR3 DNA reads TGTGCCAGCACCCTAGTTTGGGGACAGAACAATGAGCAGTTCTTC. The chain has TRBV7-8 and TRBJ2-1; 7 bases fit TRBD1. The germline V gene has CDR1 SGHVS and CDR2 FQNEAQ. The ends lost 7 bases at V and 5 bases at J; junction bases unmatched: 11. The CDR3 runs 15 residues.

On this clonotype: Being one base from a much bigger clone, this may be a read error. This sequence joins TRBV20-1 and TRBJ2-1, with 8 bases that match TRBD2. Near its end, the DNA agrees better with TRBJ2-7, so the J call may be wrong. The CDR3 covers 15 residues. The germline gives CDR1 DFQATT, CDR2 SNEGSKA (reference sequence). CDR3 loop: CSARYSGAAGNEQYF. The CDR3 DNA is TGCAGTGCTAGATATAGCGGGGCGGCAGGCAATGAGCAGTACTTC.

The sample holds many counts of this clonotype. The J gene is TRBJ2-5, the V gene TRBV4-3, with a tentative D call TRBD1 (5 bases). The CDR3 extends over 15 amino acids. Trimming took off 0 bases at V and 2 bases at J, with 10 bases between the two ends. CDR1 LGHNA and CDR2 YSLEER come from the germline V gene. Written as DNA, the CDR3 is TGCGCCAGCAGCCAAGATTGGGGCGGACAAGAGACCCAGTACTTC. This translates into CASSQDWGGQETQYF.

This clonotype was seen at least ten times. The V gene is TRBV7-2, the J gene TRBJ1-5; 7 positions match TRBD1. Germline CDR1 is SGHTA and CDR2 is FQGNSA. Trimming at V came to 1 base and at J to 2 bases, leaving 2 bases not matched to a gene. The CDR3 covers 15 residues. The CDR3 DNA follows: TGTGCCAGCAGCTTAGTAGGGGGCGGCAATCAGCCCCAGCATTTT. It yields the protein CASSLVGGGNQPQHF.

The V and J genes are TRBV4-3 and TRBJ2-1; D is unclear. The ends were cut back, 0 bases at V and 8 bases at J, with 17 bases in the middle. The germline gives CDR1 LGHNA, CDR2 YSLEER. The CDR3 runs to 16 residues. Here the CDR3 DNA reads TGCGCCAGCAGCCAAGAGAGGTGGGAAGTTACACATGAGCAGTTCTTC. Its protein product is CASSQERWEVTHEQFF.

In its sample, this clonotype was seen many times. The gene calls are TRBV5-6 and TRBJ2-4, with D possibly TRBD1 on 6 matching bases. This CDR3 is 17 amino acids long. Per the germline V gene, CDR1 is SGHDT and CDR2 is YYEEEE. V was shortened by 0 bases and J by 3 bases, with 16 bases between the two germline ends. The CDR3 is CASSLAEQGMIKNIQYF. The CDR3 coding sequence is TGTGCCAGCAGCTTGGCGGAGCAGGGGATGATCAAAAACATTCAGTACTTC. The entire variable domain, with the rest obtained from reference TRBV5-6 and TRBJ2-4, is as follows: DAGVTQSPTHLIKTRGQQVTLRCSPKSGHDTVSWYQQALGQGPQFIFQYYEEEERQRGNFPDRFSGHQFPNYSSELNVNALLLGDSALYLCASSLAEQGMIKNIQYFGAGTRLSVL.

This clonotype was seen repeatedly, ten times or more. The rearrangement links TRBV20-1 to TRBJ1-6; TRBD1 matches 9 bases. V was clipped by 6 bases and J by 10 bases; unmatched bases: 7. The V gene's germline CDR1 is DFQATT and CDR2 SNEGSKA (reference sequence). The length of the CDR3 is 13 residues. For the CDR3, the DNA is TGCAGTGCCAGGACAGGGGCAGGCTCACCCCTCCACTTT. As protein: CSARTGAGSPLHF.

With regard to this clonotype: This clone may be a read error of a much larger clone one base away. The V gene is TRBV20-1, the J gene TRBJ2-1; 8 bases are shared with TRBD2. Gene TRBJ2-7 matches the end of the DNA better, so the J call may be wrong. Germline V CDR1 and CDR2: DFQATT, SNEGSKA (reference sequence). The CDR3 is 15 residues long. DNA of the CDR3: TGCAGTGCTAGAGATCGCGGGGGGCCCTACAATGAGCAGTACTTC. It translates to CSARDRGGPYNEQYF.

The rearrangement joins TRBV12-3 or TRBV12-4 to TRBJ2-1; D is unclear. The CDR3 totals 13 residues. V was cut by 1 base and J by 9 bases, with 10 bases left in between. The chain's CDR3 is CASSLDRLGEQFF. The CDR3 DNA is TGTGCCAGCAGTTTAGATAGGTTGGGTGAGCAGTTCTTC.

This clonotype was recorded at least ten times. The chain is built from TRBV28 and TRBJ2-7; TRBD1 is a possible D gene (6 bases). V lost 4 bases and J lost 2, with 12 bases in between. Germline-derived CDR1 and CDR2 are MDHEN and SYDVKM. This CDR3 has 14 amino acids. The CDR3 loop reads CASSSGHFTYEQYF. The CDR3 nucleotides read TGTGCCAGCAGTTCGGGACACTTTACCTACGAGCAGTACTTC.

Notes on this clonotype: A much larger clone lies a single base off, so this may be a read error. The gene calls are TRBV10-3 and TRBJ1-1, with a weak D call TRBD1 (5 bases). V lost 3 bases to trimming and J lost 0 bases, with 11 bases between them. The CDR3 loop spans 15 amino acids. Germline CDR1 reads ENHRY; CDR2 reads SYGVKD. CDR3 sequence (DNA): TGTGCCATCAGTGAACAGGCATTAATGAACACTGAAGCTTTCTTT. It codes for CAISEQALMNTEAFF.

CDR3 in DNA: TGTGCCAGCAGTGAAAGGGGCAGGGACTTTAACACCGGGGAGCTGTTTTTT. Translated, it gives CASSERGRDFNTGELFF. This chain connects TRBV2 to TRBJ2-2; a possible D gene is TRBD2 (6 bases). The CDR3 is 17 residues long. Germline CDR1 and CDR2: SNHLY and FYNNEI. V was pared by 2 bases and J by 2 bases, with 15 bases between.

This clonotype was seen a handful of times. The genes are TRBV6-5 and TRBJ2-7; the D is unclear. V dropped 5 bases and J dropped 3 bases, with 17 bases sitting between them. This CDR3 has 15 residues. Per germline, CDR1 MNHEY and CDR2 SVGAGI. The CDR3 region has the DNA TGTGCCAGCAGTCGGCCGTTCGGCGGATACTACGAGCAGTACTTC. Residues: CASSRPFGGYYEQYF.

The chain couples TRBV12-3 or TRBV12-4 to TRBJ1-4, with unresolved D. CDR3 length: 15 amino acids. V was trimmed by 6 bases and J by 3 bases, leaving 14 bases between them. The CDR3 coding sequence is TGTGCCAGCAGGCCAGCGGTCGGGGCTAATGAAAAACTGTTTTTT. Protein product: CASRPAVGANEKLFF.

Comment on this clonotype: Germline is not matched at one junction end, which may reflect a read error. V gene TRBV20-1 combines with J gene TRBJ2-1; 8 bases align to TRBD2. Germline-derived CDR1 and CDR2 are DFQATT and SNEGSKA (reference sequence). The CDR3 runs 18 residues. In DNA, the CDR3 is TGCAGGGCTAGAGGGCTCGGTTATTTAGCGGGGTCTAGGTATGAGCAGTTCTTC. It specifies CRARGLGYLAGSRYEQFF.

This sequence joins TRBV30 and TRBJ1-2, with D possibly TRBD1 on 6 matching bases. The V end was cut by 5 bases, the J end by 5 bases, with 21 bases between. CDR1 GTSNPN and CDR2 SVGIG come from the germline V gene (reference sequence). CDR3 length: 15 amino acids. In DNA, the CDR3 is TGTGCCTGGGGGGGGCCATCCTACAGAGAGTATGGCTACACCTTC. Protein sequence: CAWGGPSYREYGYTF.

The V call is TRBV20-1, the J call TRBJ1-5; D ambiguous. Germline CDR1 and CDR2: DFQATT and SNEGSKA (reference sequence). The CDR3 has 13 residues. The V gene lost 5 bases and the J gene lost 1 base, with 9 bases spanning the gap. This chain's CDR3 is CSAAAGSNQPQHF. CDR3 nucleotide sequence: TGCAGTGCTGCGGCAGGAAGCAATCAGCCCCAGCATTTT.

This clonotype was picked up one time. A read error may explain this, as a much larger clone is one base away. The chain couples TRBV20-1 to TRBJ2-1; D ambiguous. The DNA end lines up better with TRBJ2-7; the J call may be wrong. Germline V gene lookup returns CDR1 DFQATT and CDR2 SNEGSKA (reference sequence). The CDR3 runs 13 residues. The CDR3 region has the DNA TGCAGTGCAAGAAAGGCAGTCTACAATGAGCAGTACTTC. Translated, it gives CSARKAVYNEQYF.

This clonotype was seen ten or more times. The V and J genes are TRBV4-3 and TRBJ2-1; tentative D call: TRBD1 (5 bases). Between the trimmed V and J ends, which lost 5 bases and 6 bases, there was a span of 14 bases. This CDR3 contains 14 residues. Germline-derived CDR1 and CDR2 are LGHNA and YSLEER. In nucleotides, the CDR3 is TGCGCCAGCAGCGGTAGGGGCCGAGGCAATGAGCAGTTCTTC. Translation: CASSGRGRGNEQFF.

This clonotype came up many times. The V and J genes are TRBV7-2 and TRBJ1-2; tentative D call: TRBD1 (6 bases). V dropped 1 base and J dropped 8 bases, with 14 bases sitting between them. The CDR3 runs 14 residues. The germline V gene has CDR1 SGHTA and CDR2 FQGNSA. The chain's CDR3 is CASSLGPGAEGYTF. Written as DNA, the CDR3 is TGTGCCAGCAGCTTAGGACCAGGGGCGGAGGGCTACACCTTC.

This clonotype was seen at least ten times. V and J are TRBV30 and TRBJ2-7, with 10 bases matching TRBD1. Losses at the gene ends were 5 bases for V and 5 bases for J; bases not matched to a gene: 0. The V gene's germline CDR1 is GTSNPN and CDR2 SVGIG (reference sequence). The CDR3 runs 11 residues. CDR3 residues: CAWDRGHEQYF. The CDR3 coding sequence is TGTGCCTGGGACAGGGGGCACGAGCAGTACTTC.

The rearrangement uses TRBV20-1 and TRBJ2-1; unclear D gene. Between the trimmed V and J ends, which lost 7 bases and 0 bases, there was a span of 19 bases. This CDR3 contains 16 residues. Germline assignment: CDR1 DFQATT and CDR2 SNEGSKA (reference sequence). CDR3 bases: TGCAGTGTCTGGGCTGTGGTGATGAGCTCCTACAATGAGCAGTTCTTC. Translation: CSVWAVVMSSYNEQFF.

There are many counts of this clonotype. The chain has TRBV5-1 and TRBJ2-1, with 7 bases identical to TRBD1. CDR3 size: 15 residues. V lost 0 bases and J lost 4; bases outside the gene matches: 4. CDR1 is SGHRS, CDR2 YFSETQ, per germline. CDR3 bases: TGCGCCAGCAGCTTGGGGGGCAGGGGGTACAATGAGCAGTTCTTC. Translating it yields CASSLGGRGYNEQFF.

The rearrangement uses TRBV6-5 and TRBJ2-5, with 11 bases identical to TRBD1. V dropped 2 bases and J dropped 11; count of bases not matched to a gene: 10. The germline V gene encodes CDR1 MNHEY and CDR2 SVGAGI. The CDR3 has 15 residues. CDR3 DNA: TGTGCCAGCAGTTACCGGGACAGGGGGATTAATGAGCAGTACTTC. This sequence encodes CASSYRDRGINEQYF.

This CDR3 reads CSARQLADWSYNEQFF. DNA of the CDR3: TGCAGTGCTAGACAATTGGCAGACTGGTCCTACAATGAGCAGTTCTTC. This rearrangement joins TRBV20-1 to TRBJ2-1; D gene uncertain. Germline lookup yields CDR1 DFQATT and CDR2 SNEGSKA (reference sequence). The CDR3 spans 16 residues. V lost 2 bases and J 1 base, leaving 15 bases between the germline ends.